The 29 T cell receptor beta chains below come from one sample, sequenced in a study of T cells in Graves' hyperthyroidism and ophthalmopathy. Amplification yielded TCR beta CDR3 regions, with RNA transcripts as the source. RT-PCR in the first round (using the HTBI primer set) targeted the TCR CDR3. TCRdb analysed the multiplex PCR reads with MiXCR anew, one entry per CDR3 protein. In the table there are roughly 100,000 distinct CDR3 sequences, roughly 44% of which are singletons. Input material: blood. These receptors all come from a man aged 35 to 55 with Graves' hyperthyroidism.

This clonotype was seen at least ten times. V is TRBV6-6 and J is TRBJ1-2, with D possibly matching TRBD1 (6 bases). CDR1 is MNHNY, CDR2 SVGAGI, per germline (reference sequence). V was pared by 3 bases and J by 4 bases, with 18 bases between. This CDR3 has 16 amino acids. The CDR3 here is CASSYDVGGGLYGYTF. The DNA for the CDR3 is TGTGCCAGCAGTTATGATGTGGGGGGCGGACTCTATGGCTACACCTTC.

This clonotype was seen a handful of times. The junction departs from the called germline gene at one end, perhaps through a read error. The chain links TRBV7-3 to TRBJ1-5; weak D call: TRBD1 (5 bases). Germline V lookup: CDR1 SGHTA, CDR2 FQGTGA. This CDR3 is built from 20 residues. This CDR3 is CASSQDSLRRGGYSNQPQHF. The CDR3 DNA follows: TGCGCCAGCAGCCAAGATTCTCTCCGGCGGGGCGGTTATAGCAATCAGCCCCAGCATTTT.

This clonotype was observed many times. The chain couples TRBV7-6 to TRBJ2-7; TRBD1 aligns across 9 bases. The V and J ends lost 5 bases and 0 bases, in that order; junction bases with no gene match: 5. Germline V gene sequence: CDR1 SGHVS, CDR2 FNYEAQ. The CDR3 is 15 amino acids. The CDR3 reads CASSPGTGSSYEQYF. CDR3 DNA sequence: TGTGCCAGCAGCCCCGGGACAGGGAGCTCCTACGAGCAGTACTTC.

This clonotype showed up many times. The chain uses TRBV11-1 and TRBJ2-7; D may be TRBD1 or TRBD2 (6 bases each). Trimming removed 8 bases at V and 1 base at J, with 21 bases between. This CDR3 has 16 residues. CDR1 and CDR2 from the germline V gene are SGHAT and FQDESV (reference sequence). The CDR3 is CASGSGARRESYEQYF. In DNA form, the CDR3 reads TGTGCCAGCGGTTCGGGGGCCCGACGGGAGTCCTACGAGCAGTACTTC. The whole variable domain, filled in from reference TRBV11-1 and TRBJ2-7, reads EAEVAQSPRYKITEKSQAVAFWCDPISGHATLYWYRQILGQGPELLVQFQDESVVDDSQLPKDRFSAERLKGVDSTLKIQPAELGDSAMYLCASGSGARRESYEQYFGPGTRLTVT.

The V and J genes are TRBV2 and TRBJ1-1, with D possibly being TRBD1 (5 bases). CDR3 size: 13 residues. Germline CDR1 is SNHLY and CDR2 is FYNNEI. V was shortened by 8 bases and J by 5 bases, with 15 bases between the two germline ends. The DNA of the CDR3 is TGTGCCAGCTCACCTAAGGGGAAAACTGAAGCTTTCTTT. It yields the protein CASSPKGKTEAFF.

V usage is TRBV18 and J usage is TRBJ1-1; 9 bases are shared with TRBD1. The CDR3 runs to 14 residues. With V trimmed by 8 bases and J by 1 base, 5 bases remained unmatched. Germline loops: CDR1 KGHSH, CDR2 LQKENI. The CDR3 DNA follows: TGTGCCAGCACTTGGACAGGGGCGAACACTGAAGCTTTCTTT. This codes for CASTWTGANTEAFF.

The rearrangement joins TRBV29-1 to TRBJ2-7; the D is unclear. CDR3 length: 13 residues. Trimming removed 8 bases from V and 0 bases from J, with 14 bases in between. Germline V gives CDR1 SQVTM, CDR2 ANQGSEA. The CDR3 bases are TGCAGCCCTTTAGGGTGGAACTCCTACGAGCAGTACTTC. Its protein is CSPLGWNSYEQYF.

Concerning this clonotype: The junction shows a germline mismatch at one end, possibly a read error. The gene calls are TRBV7-2 and TRBJ1-1, with 7 bases fitting TRBD1. Germline V gives CDR1 SGHTA, CDR2 FQGNSA. CDR3 length: 15 residues. CDR3 amino acids: CASSPWDSGNTGAFF. The DNA of the CDR3 is TGTGCCAGCAGCCCATGGGACAGTGGGAACACTGGAGCTTTCTTT.

The DNA for the CDR3 is TGTGCCAGCAGTGAAGGACAGGCCATGAACACTGAAGCTTTCTTT. Its protein is CASSEGQAMNTEAFF. The rearrangement uses TRBV2 and TRBJ1-1, with D perhaps TRBD1 (6 bases). From germline, CDR1 is SNHLY and CDR2 FYNNEI. The length of the CDR3 is 15 residues. V lost 1 base, J lost 0 bases, and 9 bases lay in between.

This clonotype was detected many times. The gene calls are TRBV5-1 and TRBJ1-1; possible D gene TRBD1, 5 bases. The CDR3 contains 15 residues. V was pared by 0 bases and J by 2 bases, with 11 bases between. Germline V gene data show CDR1 as SGHRS and CDR2 as YFSETQ. DNA of the CDR3: TGCGCCAGCAGCTTGGTAGGGGATCGAAACACTGAAGCTTTCTTT. Translating gives CASSLVGDRNTEAFF.

V is TRBV7-3 and J is TRBJ2-1; D tentatively fits TRBD1 or TRBD2 (5 bases each). The CDR3 spans 15 residues. Germline CDR1 SGHTA, CDR2 FQGTGA. V was pared by 5 bases and J by 0 bases, with 11 bases between. The CDR3 DNA follows: TGTGCCAGCAGCGGGACCTCACGCTCCTACAATGAGCAGTTCTTC. Translating gives CASSGTSRSYNEQFF.

As regards this clonotype: A read error may produce the germline difference seen at one junction end. The genes are TRBV6-1 and TRBJ1-2; weak D call: TRBD1 (5 bases). The germline V gene has CDR1 MNHNS and CDR2 SASEGT. This CDR3 has 12 amino acids. As DNA, the CDR3 is TGTGCAAGCAGCCTGGGGGTGCAAGGCTACAGCTTC. It yields the protein CASSLGVQGYSF.

This clonotype appeared once. CDR3 in DNA: TGTGCCAGCAGCTCCGCGGACAAGGGGGCCAAAAATGAAAAACTGTTTTTT. Its protein product is CASSSADKGAKNEKLFF. The chain combines TRBV7-9 with TRBJ1-4; 7 bases are shared with TRBD1. V lost 4 bases, J lost 5 bases, and 13 bases stayed unmatched. CDR3 size: 17 residues. The V gene's germline CDR1 is SEHNR and CDR2 FQNEAQ (reference sequence). Complete variable domain (other parts from reference TRBV7-9 and TRBJ1-4): DTGVSQNPRHKITKRGQNVTFRCDPISEHNRLYWYRQTLGQGPEFLTYFQNEAQLEKSRLLSDRFSAERPKGSFSTLEIQRTEQGDSAMYLCASSSADKGAKNEKLFFGSGTQLSVL.

This clonotype has a count of ten or more. CDR3: CASSDGTETNYGYTF. The CDR3 DNA reads TGTGCCAGCAGTGACGGGACAGAAACTAACTATGGCTACACCTTC. This chain joins TRBV2 and TRBJ1-2, with 7 bases fitting TRBD1. V lost 3 bases, J lost 0 bases, and 4 bases stayed unmatched. Per germline, CDR1 SNHLY and CDR2 FYNNEI. This CDR3 contains 15 residues.

There are many counts of this clonotype. The chain carries TRBV7-9 and TRBJ1-4; 7 nucleotides match TRBD1. This CDR3 is built from 16 residues. From germline, CDR1 is SEHNR and CDR2 FQNEAQ (reference sequence). With V trimmed by 5 bases and J by 2 bases, 8 bases remained unmatched. CDR3 nucleotide sequence: TGTGCCAGCAGCCGACAGGGAAGGCGGACTAATGAAAAACTGTTTTTT. Protein sequence: CASSRQGRRTNEKLFF.

This clonotype showed up many times. V is TRBV11-2 and J is TRBJ2-3; tentatively, D is TRBD2 (6 bases). CDR1 is SGHAT, CDR2 FQNNGV, per germline. Trimming pared 8 bases from V and 3 bases from J, leaving 15 bases between. This CDR3 comprises 14 residues. CDR3 coding DNA: TGTGCCAGCGCCCCCAAGGGGACTACAGATACGCAGTATTTT. Protein sequence: CASAPKGTTDTQYF.

Ten or more counts support this clonotype. The chain employs TRBV10-2 and TRBJ2-3, with D possibly being TRBD1 (6 bases). The CDR3 sequence is 13 residues long. Germline values: CDR1 WSHSY, CDR2 SAAADI. Trimming removed 6 bases from V and 4 bases from J, with 11 bases in between. CDR3: CASSLWGPDTQYF. CDR3 DNA sequence: TGCGCCAGCAGCCTATGGGGGCCAGATACGCAGTATTTT.

This clonotype was seen at least ten times. This chain uses TRBV11-3 with TRBJ1-3, with D perhaps matching TRBD1 (5 bases). Between the trimmed V and J ends, which lost 5 bases and 0 bases, there was a span of 11 bases. The CDR3 totals 15 residues. CDR1 is SGHNT, CDR2 YENEEA, per germline. The chain's CDR3 is CASSDGDGSGNTIYF. DNA for the CDR3: TGTGCCAGCAGCGACGGGGACGGCTCTGGAAACACCATATATTTT.

This clonotype was seen once. One end of the junction does not line up with germline, which may come from a read error. The V call is TRBV18, the J call TRBJ1-1; D unclear. The CDR3 loop spans 15 amino acids. Per germline, CDR1 KGHSH and CDR2 LQKENI. Written as DNA, the CDR3 is TGTGCCAGCTTACCACCGACCGGGTTTGGCACTGAAGCTTTCTTT. Protein sequence: CASLPPTGFGTEAFF.

The sample holds many counts of this clonotype. The V and J genes are TRBV20-1 and TRBJ2-7; a weak D match, TRBD2 (5 bases). V lost 4 bases to trimming and J lost 7 bases, with 17 bases between them. The length of the CDR3 is 13 residues. From germline, CDR1 is DFQATT and CDR2 SNEGSKA (reference sequence). The CDR3 spells CSAKDGKLREQYF. The CDR3 nucleotides read TGCAGTGCTAAAGACGGGAAGCTGAGGGAGCAGTACTTC.

A remark on this clonotype: Germline and junction disagree at one end, which may indicate a read error. The chain is built from TRBV11-1 and TRBJ1-2, with D tentatively TRBD1 (5 bases). Germline CDR1 is SGHAT and CDR2 is FQDESV (reference sequence). The CDR3 loop spans 16 amino acids. Here the CDR3 DNA reads TGTGCCAGCAGCATAGCCTGGGCAGGGCATCCCTATGGCTACACCTTC. This gives the protein CASSIAWAGHPYGYTF. The full variable domain, its missing parts supplied by reference TRBV11-1 and TRBJ1-2, is EAEVAQSPRYKITEKSQAVAFWCDPISGHATLYWYRQILGQGPELLVQFQDESVVDDSQLPKDRFSAERLKGVDSTLKIQPAELGDSAMYLCASSIAWAGHPYGYTFGSGTRLTVV.

A word on this clonotype: Being one base from a much bigger clone, this may be a read error. The chain carries TRBV5-1 and TRBJ2-7; perhaps TRBD1 as D (6 bases). The germline CDR1 and CDR2 sequences are SGHRS and YFSETQ. Trimming removed 0 bases from V and 3 bases from J, with 16 bases in between. The CDR3 spans 16 residues. The CDR3 DNA is TGCGCCAGCAGCTTGGTCCCTGGAGCAGGGGACTACGAGCAGTACTTC. Residues: CASSLVPGAGDYEQYF.

This clonotype showed up many times. The chain links TRBV27 to TRBJ1-6, with D possibly matching TRBD1 (6 bases). The CDR3 covers 15 residues. Germline V lookup: CDR1 MNHEY, CDR2 SMNVEV (reference sequence). V dropped 2 bases and J dropped 9 bases, with 14 bases sitting between them. The CDR3 spells CASSLTPGEGSPLHF. CDR3 bases: TGTGCCAGCAGTTTAACCCCAGGGGAGGGTTCACCCCTCCACTTT.

This clonotype has at least ten counts. V and J are TRBV7-3 and TRBJ2-6; D uncertain. V was clipped by 3 bases and J by 0 bases, with 12 bases between them. Germline V gene data show CDR1 as SGHTA and CDR2 as FQGTGA. This CDR3 has 17 amino acids. The CDR3 loop is CASSFPDGRSGANVLTF. The CDR3 DNA reads TGTGCCAGCAGCTTCCCGGACGGACGCTCTGGGGCCAACGTCCTGACTTTC.

This clonotype was seen ten or more times. This sequence joins TRBV2 and TRBJ1-5; D perhaps matches TRBD1 (5 bases). Germline V gene data show CDR1 as SNHLY and CDR2 as FYNNEI. The CDR3 is made up of 15 amino acids. V gave up 6 bases and J gave up 0 bases, with 12 bases separating them. CDR3 nucleotide sequence: TGTGCCAGCAGGCCGGGGCCTTATAGCAATCAGCCCCAGCATTTT. Translating gives CASRPGPYSNQPQHF.

This clonotype was seen ten or more times. The junction departs from germline at one end; a sequencing error may be responsible. The chain is built from TRBV5-6 and TRBJ2-5; tentatively, D is TRBD1 (6 bases). From germline, CDR1 is SGHDT and CDR2 YYEEEE. The CDR3 is 13 amino acids. The CDR3 loop is CASTLGAGETQYF. CDR3 DNA: TGTGCCAGCACCTTGGGGGCTGGAGAGACCCAGTACTTC.

This clonotype was found once. Sequence at one end of the junction differs from germline and may be a read error. CDR3 region: CASSWAQGGIEAFF. CDR3 sequence (DNA): TGTGCCAGCAGCTGGGCACAGGGGGGGATTGAAGCTTTCTTC. The rearrangement uses TRBV7-8 and TRBJ1-1; 8 nucleotides match TRBD1. CDR1 and CDR2 (germline): SGHVS, FQNEAQ. This CDR3 has 14 amino acids.

This clonotype was picked up many times. The rearrangement joins TRBV9 to TRBJ1-3, with a possible D match to TRBD1 (5 bases). Trimming took 3 bases from V and 3 from J, leaving 7 bases between them. The CDR3 spans 13 residues. The germline CDR1 and CDR2 sequences are SGDLS and YYNGEE. DNA of the CDR3: TGTGCCAGCAGCGAGGGGTTTGGAAACACCATATATTTT. Translation: CASSEGFGNTIYF. Combining the CDR3 with reference TRBV9 and TRBJ1-3 gives the whole variable domain DSGVTQTPKHLITATGQRVTLRCSPRSGDLSVYWYQQSLDQGLQFLIQYYNGEERAKGNILERFSAQQFPDLHSELNLSSLELGDSALYFCASSEGFGNTIYFGEGSWLTVV.

The table lists this clonotype with many counts. V is TRBV13 and J is TRBJ2-7; weak D call: TRBD1 (6 bases). CDR1 and CDR2 (germline): PRHDT, FYEKMQ (reference sequence). Trimming pared 5 bases from V and 2 bases from J, leaving 13 bases between. The CDR3 length is 14 residues. The CDR3 sequence: CASSLTGRTYEQYF. The CDR3 nucleotides read TGTGCCAGCAGCCTCACAGGGCGCACCTACGAGCAGTACTTC.